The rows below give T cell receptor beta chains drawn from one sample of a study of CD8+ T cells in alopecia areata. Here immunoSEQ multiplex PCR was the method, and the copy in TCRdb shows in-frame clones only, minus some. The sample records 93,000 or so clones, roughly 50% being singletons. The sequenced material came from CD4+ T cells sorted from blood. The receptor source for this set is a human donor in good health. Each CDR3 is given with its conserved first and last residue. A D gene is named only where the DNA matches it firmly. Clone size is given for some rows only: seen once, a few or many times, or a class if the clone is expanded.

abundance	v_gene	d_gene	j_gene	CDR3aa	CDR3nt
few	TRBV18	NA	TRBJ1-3	CANTDTAGNTIYF	TGTGCCAATACAGACACGGCTGGGAACACCATATATTTT
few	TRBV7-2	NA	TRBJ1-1	CASSSRVGQLNTEAFF	TGTGCCAGCAGCTCCCGAGTCGGACAACTAAACACTGAAGCTTTCTTT
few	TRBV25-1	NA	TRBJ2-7	CASFAGIDEQYF	TGTGCCAGCTTCGCAGGGATCGACGAGCAGTACTTC
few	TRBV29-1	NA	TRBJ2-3	CSVATLGADTQYF	TGCAGCGTCGCCACTCTCGGCGCAGATACGCAGTATTTT
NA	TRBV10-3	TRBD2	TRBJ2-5	CAISGTSGQETQYF	TGTGCCATCAGTGGGACTAGCGGCCAAGAGACCCAGTACTTC
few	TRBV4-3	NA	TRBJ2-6	CASTAGASMGANVLTF	TGCGCAAGCACGGCAGGGGCGTCAATGGGGGCCAACGTCCTGACTTTC
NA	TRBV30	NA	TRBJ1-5	CAWSLSPNQPQHF	TGTGCCTGGAGTCTCTCGCCTAATCAGCCCCAGCATTTT
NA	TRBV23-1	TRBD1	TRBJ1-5	CASSPTRQGAWQPQHF	TGCGCCAGCAGTCCCACCCGACAGGGGGCTTGGCAGCCCCAGCATTTT
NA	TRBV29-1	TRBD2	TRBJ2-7	CSVDGTSSEQYF	TGCAGCGTTGATGGGACTAGTAGCGAGCAGTACTTC
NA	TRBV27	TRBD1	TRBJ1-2	CASSLKGASYGYTF	TGTGCCAGCAGTTTAAAGGGGGCAAGCTATGGCTACACCTTC
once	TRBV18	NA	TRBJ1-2	CASSPRPLEAGYTF	TGTGCCAGCTCACCGCGGCCTCTCGAGGCTGGCTACACCTTC
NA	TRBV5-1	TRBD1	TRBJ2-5	CASSLTGGETQYF	TGCGCCAGCAGCTTGACAGGGGGAGAGACCCAGTACTTC
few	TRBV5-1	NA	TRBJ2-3	CASTGGGPLDTQYF	TGCGCCAGCACCGGAGGGGGGCCCTTGGATACGCAGTATTTT
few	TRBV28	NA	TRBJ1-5	CASSFGGVNNQPQHF	TGTGCCAGCAGTTTTGGCGGGGTCAACAATCAGCCCCAGCATTTT
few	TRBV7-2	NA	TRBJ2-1	CASSRDFNEQFF	TGTGCCAGCAGCCGGGATTTCAATGAGCAGTTCTTC
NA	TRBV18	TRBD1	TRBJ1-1	CASSPIQGSGGEAFF	TGTGCCAGCTCACCTATACAGGGGTCAGGGGGTGAAGCTTTCTTT
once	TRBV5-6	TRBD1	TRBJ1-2	CASSLRAGGYGYTF	TGTGCCAGCAGCTTAAGAGCAGGGGGCTATGGCTACACCTTC
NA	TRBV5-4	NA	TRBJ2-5	CASSSLVRAGPETQYF	TGTGCCAGCAGCTCCCTGGTGAGGGCCGGGCCGGAGACCCAGTACTTC
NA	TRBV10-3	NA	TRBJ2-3	CAIKMAGTDTQYF	TGTGCCATCAAAATGGCAGGGACAGATACGCAGTATTTT
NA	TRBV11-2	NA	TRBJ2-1	CASSAWASSYNEQFF	TGTGCCAGCAGCGCGTGGGCCAGCTCCTACAATGAGCAGTTCTTC
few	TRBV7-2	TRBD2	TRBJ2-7	CASRATGTSSYEQYF	TGTGCCAGCAGAGCAACCGGGACTAGTTCCTACGAGCAGTACTTC
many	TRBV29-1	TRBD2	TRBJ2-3	CSVEGLAGVLTDTQYF	TGCAGCGTTGAAGGTCTAGCGGGTGTTCTCACAGATACGCAGTATTTT
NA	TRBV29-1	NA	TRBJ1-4	CSVSLIATNEKLFF	TGCAGCGTTAGTTTGATTGCAACTAATGAAAAACTGTTTTTT
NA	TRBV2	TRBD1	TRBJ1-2	CASSEEGQGTGYGYTF	TGTGCCAGCAGTGAGGAGGGACAGGGGACCGGCTATGGCTACACCTTC
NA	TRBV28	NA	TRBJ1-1	CASSPGTIMNTEAFF	TGTGCCAGCAGTCCGGGGACAATTATGAACACTGAAGCTTTCTTT
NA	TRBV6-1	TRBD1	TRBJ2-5	CASTPGQGRETQYF	TGTGCCAGCACCCCGGGACAGGGGAGAGAGACCCAGTACTTC
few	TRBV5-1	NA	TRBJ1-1	CASSSSPGVNTEAFF	TGCGCCAGCAGTTCAAGTCCAGGGGTGAACACTGAAGCTTTCTTT
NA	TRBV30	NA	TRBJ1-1	CACERTVNTEAFF	TGTGCCTGCGAAAGGACAGTGAACACTGAAGCTTTCTTT
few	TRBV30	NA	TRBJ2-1	CAWSRYNEQFF	TGTGCCTGGAGTAGGTACAATGAGCAGTTCTTC
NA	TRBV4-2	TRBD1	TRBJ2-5	CASSQATGVETQYF	TGTGCCAGCAGCCAAGCGACAGGGGTCGAGACCCAGTACTTC
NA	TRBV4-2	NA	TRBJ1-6	CASSQPSSPLHF	TGTGCCAGCAGCCAGCCAAGCTCACCCCTCCACTTT
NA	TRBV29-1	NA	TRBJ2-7	CSVHNEQYF	TGCAGCGTTCATAACGAGCAGTACTTC
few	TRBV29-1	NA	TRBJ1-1	CSVEEQGGTEAFF	TGCAGCGTGGAAGAACAGGGTGGCACTGAAGCTTTCTTT
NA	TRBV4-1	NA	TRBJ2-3	CASSQDQGPSTDTQYF	TGCGCCAGCAGCCAAGATCAAGGGCCCAGCACAGATACGCAGTATTTT
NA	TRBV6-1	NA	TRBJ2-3	CASSEGGDTQYF	TGTGCCAGCAGTGAAGGGGGGGATACGCAGTATTTT
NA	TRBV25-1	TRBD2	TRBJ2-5	CASRGGTETQYF	TGTGCCAGCAGGGGGGGGACCGAGACCCAGTACTTC
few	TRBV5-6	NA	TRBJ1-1	CASSGRATTQNTEAFF	TGTGCCAGCAGCGGGAGGGCCACCACGCAGAACACTGAAGCTTTCTTT
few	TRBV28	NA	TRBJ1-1	CATIRGRDTEAFF	TGTGCCACCATACGTGGCAGGGACACTGAAGCTTTCTTT
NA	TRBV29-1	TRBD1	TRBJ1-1	CGYRGPNTEAFF	TGCGGATACAGGGGGCCGAACACTGAAGCTTTCTTT
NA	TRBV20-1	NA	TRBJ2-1	CSATLNNEQFF	TGCAGTGCTACACTAAACAATGAGCAGTTCTTC
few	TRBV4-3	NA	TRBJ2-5	CASSQPGGQGRETQYF	TGCGCCAGCAGCCAACCGGGAGGACAGGGACGAGAGACCCAGTACTTC
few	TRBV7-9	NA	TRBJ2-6	CASSLSGGGNGANVLTF	TGTGCCAGCAGCTTATCGGGCGGAGGGAATGGGGCCAACGTCCTGACTTTC
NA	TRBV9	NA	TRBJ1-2	CASSGRGMAFYGYTF	TGTGCCAGCAGCGGTCGGGGGATGGCCTTCTATGGCTACACCTTC
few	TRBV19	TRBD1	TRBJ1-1	CASSEDRGPEAFF	TGTGCCAGTAGCGAGGACAGGGGACCTGAAGCTTTCTTT
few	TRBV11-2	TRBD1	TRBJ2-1	CASSFGTGGYNEQFF	TGTGCCAGCAGCTTCGGGACAGGGGGTTACAATGAGCAGTTCTTC
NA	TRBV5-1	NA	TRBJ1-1	CASSLGFGPTEAFF	TGCGCCAGCAGCTTGGGGTTCGGACCCACTGAAGCTTTCTTT